The clone carrying this T cell receptor beta chain was seen many times. Its cognate antigen is unknown. These data belong to a study of early T cells in non-severe SARS-CoV-2 infection. Across the whole study: The study sequenced bulk RNA from unsorted whole blood, with chains unpaired.

General observations from the study: VDJdb matching, biased toward anti-spike CD8 responses, missed private and CD4 specificities.

The V gene end was trimmed by 6 bases and the J gene end by 1 base; junction bases not matched to a gene: 6. CDR3 length equals 15 residues. TCRdb itself ran the 5' RACE reads through MiXCR, one entry per CDR3 protein. This sample has about 49,000 distinct CDR3 sequences, with 12% found just once. The chain is built from TRBV12-3 or TRBV12-4 and TRBJ1-5; 7 bases fit TRBD1. Sequencing was carried out using whole blood. The sequence came from an adult who was a healthcare worker with PCR-confirmed SARS-CoV-2 infection or an uninfected control (not recorded which). CDR3 protein: CASRATGRSNQPQHF. The CDR3 coding sequence is TGTGCCAGCAGAGCGACAGGGAGGAGCAATCAGCCCCAGCATTTT.